This T cell receptor beta chain is drawn from a study of T cells after yellow fever vaccination. Study findings and constraints: Researchers report a weaker secondary response that nonetheless peaked faster, day 5 versus 15. Post-booster repertoires again held most primary-vaccination clones (roughly 96% CD4, about 88% CD8).

As regards this clonotype: Its antigen remains unidentified.

CDR3 size: 17 residues. Trimming stripped 2 bases from V and 5 bases from J, with 19 bases between. The germline V gene has CDR1 MNHEY and CDR2 SVGEGT. TCRdb passed the 5' RACE reads through MiXCR, listing each CDR3 protein once. The sample shows hundreds of thousands of distinct CDR3 sequences, under 14% of them seen only once. The rearrangement links TRBV6-2 or TRBV6-3 to TRBJ1-5; weak D call: TRBD1 (5 bases). Source: PBMCs, taken on the day of the first yellow fever vaccination. This receptor was identified in a man younger than 30 who received the YFV17D yellow fever vaccine. The CDR3 DNA sequence: TGTGCCAGCAGTTACCGGCCTGGGGCAGGAATAGATCAGCCCCAGCATTTT. Its translation is CASSYRPGAGIDQPQHF.